This TCR beta chain was documented in a study of graft-versus-host responses after intestinal transplantation. Study-level background: Isolated intestinal, liver-intestinal, or multivisceral transplants had been given to the recipients.

Study results and caveats: Early post-transplant HvG declines tracked with peak circulating GvH clone levels.

The CDR3 covers 13 residues. The germline gives CDR1 MNHEY, CDR2 SVGAGI. Generated by immunoSEQ multiplex PCR, the TCRdb table keeps only in-frame clones and is missing some. The profile shows 93,000 or so clones, 80% to 95% of them singletons. Notes on this clone: Antigen unknown.

The sample consisted of unstimulated CD8+ T cells sorted from spleen or lymph node cells, taken before intestinal transplant. This chain joins TRBV6-5 and TRBJ2-3, with D maybe TRBD2 (6 bases). The receptor comes from a human donor who received an intestinal transplant. CDR3 sequence reads: CVTLEGPGDTQYF. The DNA of the CDR3 is TGTGTCACCCTGGAGGGACCGGGGGATACGCAGTATTTT.